This section outlines one T cell receptor (beta chain) sequence together with its context. Into CD45RA+ naive and CD45RA-negative memory subsets, the CD4+ cells were split. The sample comes from a study of shared clonotypes between healthy human individuals. Study-wide background: Donors had three CD4 naive, three CD4 memory, two CD8 naive and one CD8 memory plate apiece.

With 1 base removed from V and 2 bases from J, the gap between germline ends came to 7 bases. Germline-derived CDR1 and CDR2 are SGHRS and YFSETQ. This CDR3 region has 15 residues. A deep-level run was used for the assay. Clones were sequenced by immunoSEQ multiplex PCR, and TCRdb holds only the in-frame ones, with some missing. This table holds approximately 1,500,000 clones, approximately 97% found once. What was sequenced was naive CD4+ T cells sorted from blood. Noted subset: CD45RA+ positively selected. The receptor was derived from a man aged 25-45 years in good health. The chain carries TRBV5-1 and TRBJ2-6; D gene uncertain. For the CDR3, the DNA is TGCGCCAGCAGCTTGCACAAGACTGGGGCCAACGTCCTGACTTTC. Its protein is CASSLHKTGANVLTF.